Below, 8 T cell receptor beta chains from the same sample are listed, as sequenced in a study of PD-L1 blockade in urothelial cancer. The method was immunoSEQ multiplex PCR; TCRdb's version includes in-frame clones alone and lacks a portion of them. This repertoire shows tens of thousands of clones, around 84% found once; its top ten account for 4% to 5%. The sequencing here drew on PBMCs, taken around atezolizumab (anti-PD-L1) treatment. Every receptor here comes from a man in his sixties or seventies with urothelial cancer.

The chain combines TRBV2 with TRBJ2-5; the match to TRBD2 covers 7 bases. Looked up from germline, CDR1 is SNHLY and CDR2 is FYNNEI. This CDR3 contains 15 residues. J lost 5 bases, V lost 5 bases, and 11 bases had no gene match. The CDR3 sequence: CASSRRTGGGETQYF. The CDR3 nucleotides read TGTGCCAGCAGTAGGCGGACGGGGGGTGGGGAGACCCAGTACTTC.

The V gene is TRBV5-1, the J gene TRBJ1-1; no firm D call. Germline CDR1 is SGHRS and CDR2 is YFSETQ. Trimming cost V 5 bases and J 6 bases, with 14 bases left between them. This CDR3 region has 13 residues. The chain's CDR3 is CASRGPGMAEAFF. CDR3 in DNA: TGCGCCAGCAGGGGCCCGGGGATGGCTGAAGCTTTCTTT.

The CDR3 DNA reads as TGTGCCAGCCTAAGCGGGAGAGGCTACAATGAGCAGTTCTTC. It codes for CASLSGRGYNEQFF. The chain carries TRBV2 and TRBJ2-1, with 8 bases that match TRBD2. The CDR3 has 14 residues. CDR1 SNHLY and CDR2 FYNNEI come from the germline V gene. Losses at the gene ends were 8 bases for V and 3 bases for J; bases not matched to a gene: 6.

The chain has TRBV6-1 and TRBJ1-5, with 9 bases matching TRBD1. The V segment lost 8 bases and the J segment 7 bases; nucleotides outside the gene matches: 12. The CDR3 spans 15 residues. Germline CDR1 reads MNHNS; CDR2 reads SASEGT. This CDR3 reads CASRSGTGGGQPQHF. The CDR3 region has the DNA TGTGCCAGCCGCTCCGGCACAGGGGGCGGGCAGCCCCAGCATTTT.

The chain carries TRBV7-9 and TRBJ2-5; 10 bases align to TRBD1. The CDR3 is 17 amino acids. CDR1 is SEHNR, CDR2 FQNEAQ, per germline (reference sequence). V was clipped by 4 bases and J by 4 bases; unmatched bases: 12. CDR3 DNA: TGTGCCAGCAGCTCCTCCGGGACAGGGGCTAGTCGAGAGACCCAGTACTTC. Protein: CASSSSGTGASRETQYF.

The chain carries TRBV28 and TRBJ2-7, with D possibly being TRBD2 (5 bases). The CDR3 has 14 amino acids. V dropped 2 bases and J dropped 4 bases, with 12 bases sitting between them. Germline V gives CDR1 MDHEN, CDR2 SYDVKM. CDR3 coding DNA: TGTGCCAGCAGTTTAGGTCAGAGGAGGTACGAGCAGTACTTC. Protein sequence: CASSLGQRRYEQYF.

There are a few counts of this clone. The chain links TRBV18 to TRBJ2-7, with D possibly matching TRBD1 (5 bases). The CDR3 is made up of 16 amino acids. Germline V gene sequence: CDR1 KGHSH, CDR2 LQKENI. V lost 6 bases and J 0 bases, leaving 18 bases between the germline ends. As DNA, the CDR3 is TGTGCCAGCTCCCCGAAGTCTCTCAGGGCCTCCTACGAGCAGTACTTC. Its protein product is CASSPKSLRASYEQYF.

V and J are TRBV6-6 and TRBJ2-2, with 7 bases lining up with TRBD1. The CDR3 totals 13 residues. Germline CDR1 is MNHNY and CDR2 is SVGAGI (reference sequence). With V trimmed by 6 bases and J by 5 bases, 3 bases remained unmatched. The chain's CDR3 is CASRSRGTGELFF. The CDR3, as DNA: TGTGCCAGCAGGAGCAGGGGGACCGGGGAGCTGTTTTTT.